A selection of T cell receptor beta chains follows, all from one sample in a study of identical twins. TCRdb reanalysed the 5' RACE reads using MiXCR and keeps one entry per CDR3 protein. The sample holds 500,000 to 650,000 distinct CDR3 sequences, just over 7% seen once. This sample was shared with a second study, whose subject was yellow fever vaccine responses in identical twins.

Sequenced: PBMCs. These receptors were taken from a woman younger than 30 in good health. The CDR3 runs from the conserved cysteine through the conserved F or W. The D gene is left open where the match is weak. Size is omitted from some rows. Given values are once, few, many or a class for expanded clones.

j_call clone_size v_call d_call cdr3_nt cdr3_aa
TRBJ2-1 few TRBV7-9 . TGTGCCAGCAGCTTAGATTCAGCCAATGAGCAGTTCTTC CASSLDSANEQFF
TRBJ1-1 many TRBV10-3 . TGTGCCATCAGTGACAGCCCAGGCACTGAAGCTTTCTTT CAISDSPGTEAFF
TRBJ2-3 once TRBV23-1 TRBD2 TGCGCCAGCAGTCAATCCGGACTAGCGGTTGTAGATACGCAGTATTTT CASSQSGLAVVDTQYF
TRBJ2-3 many TRBV29-1 TRBD1 TGCAGCGGCCGGACAGGGGGCTCAGATACGCAGTATTTT CSGRTGGSDTQYF
TRBJ2-3 few TRBV12-3/TRBV12-4 . TGTGCCAGCAGGACGGATAGCACAGATACGCAGTATTTT CASRTDSTDTQYF
TRBJ1-3 . TRBV5-1 TRBD1 TGCGCCAGCAGCTATGGGACAGGGAGAACTGGAAACACCATATATTTT CASSYGTGRTGNTIYF
TRBJ2-3 many TRBV6-5 . TGTGCCAGCAGTTACTCGATGGGAAGCACAGATACGCAGTATTTT CASSYSMGSTDTQYF
TRBJ1-2 many TRBV7-9 TRBD1 TGTGCCAGCAGCTCCGGGGACCGGGACAGAGGGTATGGCTACACCTTC CASSSGDRDRGYGYTF
TRBJ2-3 many TRBV18 . TGTGCCAGCTCACCACCGTCAGTCACAGATACGCAGTATTTT CASSPPSVTDTQYF
TRBJ1-4 few TRBV10-3 TRBD1 TGTGCCATCAGACAGGGGACTAATGAAAAACTGTTTTTT CAIRQGTNEKLFF
TRBJ2-3 few TRBV18 . TGTGCCAGCTCACCACGGGGGTACGCAGATACGCAGTATTTT CASSPRGYADTQYF
TRBJ2-3 many TRBV15 TRBD2 TGTGCCACCAGCAGAGATTTCGGGCTAGCGGGGGGAAAAAGCACAGATACGCAGTATTTT CATSRDFGLAGGKSTDTQYF
TRBJ2-3 many TRBV14 . TGTGCCAGCAGCCTACCGAGGGACTCTCCGACGGTTACGCAGTATTTT CASSLPRDSPTVTQYF
TRBJ2-3 . TRBV10-1 TRBD2 TGCGCCAGCAGTAGAATAGCGGGAGTTGGAGATACGCAGTATTTT CASSRIAGVGDTQYF
TRBJ2-7 few TRBV12-3/TRBV12-4 TRBD1 TGTGCCAGCAGTTTAACCGCAGGGGGCGCCTACGAGCAGTACTTC CASSLTAGGAYEQYF
TRBJ2-1 . TRBV29-1 TRBD1 TGCAGCGTAGCGACGGGACAGGGCTACAATGAGCAGTTCTTC CSVATGQGYNEQFF
TRBJ1-2 . TRBV11-3 . TGTGCCAGCAGCTTAGGTCATCCCTCTCGGGAAACCTTTGGCTACACCTTC CASSLGHPSRETFGYTF
TRBJ2-2 many TRBV9 . TGTGCCAGCAGCTTTACCGGGACATTCTCCGGGGAGCTGTTTTTT CASSFTGTFSGELFF
TRBJ1-6 few TRBV20-1 . TGCAGTGCTAGGAACCCGGGGCAGGAAAATTCACCCCTCCACTTT CSARNPGQENSPLHF
TRBJ2-3 few TRBV11-3 . TGTGCCAGCAGCCAGACGGGGACTTACCTTAGGACAGATACGCAGTATTTT CASSQTGTYLRTDTQYF
TRBJ2-3 . TRBV7-6 . TGTGCCAGCAGCTTAGGGATCCCCACAGATACGCAGTATTTT CASSLGIPTDTQYF
TRBJ2-1 many TRBV9 . TGTGCCAGCAGCGTAGTTCCAGCTTCCTACAATGAGCAGTTCTTC CASSVVPASYNEQFF
TRBJ1-2 many TRBV24-1 TRBD1 TGTGCCGCGCGGGGGACAGCTGGAGGCTACACCTTC CAARGTAGGYTF
TRBJ1-1 . TRBV18 TRBD1 TGTGCCAGCTCACCACCTCGACAGGGGTTGGACACTGAAGCTTTCTTT CASSPPRQGLDTEAFF
TRBJ1-1 few TRBV6-1 . TGTGCCAGCAGTGAAGACAGGGCTTTGTGGAACACTGAAGCTTTCTTT CASSEDRALWNTEAFF
TRBJ2-2 many TRBV27 . TGTGCCAGCAGTCCAAGGGTTCCCGGGGAGCTGTTTTTT CASSPRVPGELFF
TRBJ1-6 many TRBV4-1 . TGCGCCAGCAGCCAAGATCTCGGCAGGGACTCACCCCTCCACTTT CASSQDLGRDSPLHF
TRBJ2-6 many TRBV9 . TGTGCCAGCAGCCCCCGGGCCAACGTCCTGACTTTC CASSPRANVLTF
TRBJ2-1 few TRBV18 TRBD1 TGTGCCAGCTCACCCGTCCTGGGACAGGGTCGGAATGAGCAGTTCTTC CASSPVLGQGRNEQFF
TRBJ1-2 few TRBV7-9 . TGTGCCAGCACCTCCTTGAACGAGGGCTACACCTTC CASTSLNEGYTF
TRBJ2-1 . TRBV6-2/TRBV6-3 TRBD2 TGTGCCAGCAGTGGCGCCTCGGGACTAGCGGTGATGAGTGAGCAGTTCTTC CASSGASGLAVMSEQFF
TRBJ1-5 . TRBV6-1 TRBD1 TGTGCCAGCTTGGTCACGGGACAGGGGGGTTTGATTCAGCCCCAGCATTTT CASLVTGQGGLIQPQHF
TRBJ2-1 . TRBV4-1 TRBD2 TGCGCCAGCAGGGATGTAGCGGGAAGATACAATGAGCAGTTCTTC CASRDVAGRYNEQFF
TRBJ1-3 . TRBV11-2 . TGTGCCAGCAGCTCCCCTGGGTGGAACACCATATATTTT CASSSPGWNTIYF
TRBJ2-3 few TRBV12-5 . TGTGCTAGTGGTTTGAGGCTGGGTTCAGATACGCAGTATTTT CASGLRLGSDTQYF
TRBJ1-2 few TRBV27 . TGTGCCAGCAGTCTCCCCCCGGAAGCGGGTGGCTACACCTTC CASSLPPEAGGYTF
TRBJ2-2 few TRBV10-3 . TGTGCCATCAGTGTTTCGGTCCTCGGGGAGCTGTTTTTT CAISVSVLGELFF
TRBJ1-5 many TRBV12-3/TRBV12-4 . TGTGCCAGCAGGGCGGGCGGGCCCAGCAATCAGCCCCAGCATTTT CASRAGGPSNQPQHF
TRBJ2-7 . TRBV7-8 . TGTGCCAGCAGCTTAGCGAGGGTAGTAGGCGGGGTTCTTGGGGAGCAGTACTTC CASSLARVVGGVLGEQYF
TRBJ2-6 few TRBV3-1 . TGTGCCAGCAGCCAAGGTCCGAGCTCTGGGGCCAACGTCCTGACTTTC CASSQGPSSGANVLTF
TRBJ2-1 . TRBV7-8 TRBD2 TGTGCCAGCAGCTTAGAGACTAGCGGGGGCTATGAGCAGTTCTTC CASSLETSGGYEQFF
TRBJ2-7 many TRBV10-3 . TGTGCCATCAGTGTGGGGGGCGAGCAGTACTTC CAISVGGEQYF
TRBJ2-2 many TRBV19 . TGTGCCAGTAGCGTCAGCGGCACCGGGGAGCTGTTTTTT CASSVSGTGELFF
TRBJ2-1 . TRBV28 TRBD2 TGTGCCAGCATTTCCCCGGGACTAGCGGGAGCGTACTCCTACAATGAGCAGTTCTTC CASISPGLAGAYSYNEQFF
TRBJ2-3 many TRBV6-1 . TGTGCCAGCAGTGAAGCGGAGGGGTCCCATAGCACAGATACGCAGTATTTT CASSEAEGSHSTDTQYF
TRBJ2-7 few TRBV20-1 . TGCAGTGCTAGCCCAGGACAGCTCTCCTACGAGCAGTACTTC CSASPGQLSYEQYF
TRBJ2-1 few TRBV28 . TGTGCCAGCAGTTTAAGGAAAGGTTTTTGGGGTGAGCAGTTCTTC CASSLRKGFWGEQFF